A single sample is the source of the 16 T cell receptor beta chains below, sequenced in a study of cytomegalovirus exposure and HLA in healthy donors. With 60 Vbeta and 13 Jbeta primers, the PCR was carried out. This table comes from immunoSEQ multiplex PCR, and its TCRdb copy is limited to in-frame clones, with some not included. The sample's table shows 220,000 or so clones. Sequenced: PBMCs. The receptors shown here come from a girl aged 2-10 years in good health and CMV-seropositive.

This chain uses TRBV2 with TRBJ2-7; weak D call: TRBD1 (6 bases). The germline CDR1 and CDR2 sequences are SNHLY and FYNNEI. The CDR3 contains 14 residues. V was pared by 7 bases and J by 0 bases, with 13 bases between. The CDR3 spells CASNRQAVSYEQYF. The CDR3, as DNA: TGTGCCAGCAATAGACAGGCCGTCTCCTACGAGCAGTACTTC.

The CDR3 nucleotides are TGTGCCAGCAGCCCACAGGGACATTATGGCTACACCTTC. Translated: CASSPQGHYGYTF. V is TRBV7-2 and J is TRBJ1-2; D perhaps matches TRBD1 (6 bases). V was shortened by 5 bases and J by 5 bases, with 12 bases between the two germline ends. Germline CDR1 and CDR2: SGHTA and FQGNSA. The CDR3 length is 13 residues.

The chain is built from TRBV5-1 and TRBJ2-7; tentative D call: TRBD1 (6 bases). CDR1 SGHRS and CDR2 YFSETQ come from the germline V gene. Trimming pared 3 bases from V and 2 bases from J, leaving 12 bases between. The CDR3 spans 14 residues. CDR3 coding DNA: TGCGCCAGCAGCTCTTCGGGACAAGCCTACGAGCAGTACTTC. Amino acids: CASSSSGQAYEQYF. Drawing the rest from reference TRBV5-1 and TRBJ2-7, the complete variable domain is KAGVTQTPRYLIKTRGQQVTLSCSPISGHRSVSWYQQTPGQGLQFLFEYFSETQRNKGNFPGRFSGRQFSNSRSEMNVSTLELGDSALYLCASSSSGQAYEQYFGPGTRLTVT.

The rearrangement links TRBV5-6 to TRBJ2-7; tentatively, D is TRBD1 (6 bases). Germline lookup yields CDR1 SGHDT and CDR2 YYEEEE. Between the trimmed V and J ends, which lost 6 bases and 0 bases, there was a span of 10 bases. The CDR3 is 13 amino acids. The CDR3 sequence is CASNKDSSYEQYF. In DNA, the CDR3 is TGTGCCAGCAATAAGGACAGCTCCTACGAGCAGTACTTC.

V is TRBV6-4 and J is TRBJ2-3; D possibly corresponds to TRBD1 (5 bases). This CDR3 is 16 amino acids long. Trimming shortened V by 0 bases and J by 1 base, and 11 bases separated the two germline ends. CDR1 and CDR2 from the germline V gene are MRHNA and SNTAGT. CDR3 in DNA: TGTGCCAGCAGTGACTCCGCCGAAGGGGGCACAGATACGCAGTATTTT. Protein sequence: CASSDSAEGGTDTQYF.

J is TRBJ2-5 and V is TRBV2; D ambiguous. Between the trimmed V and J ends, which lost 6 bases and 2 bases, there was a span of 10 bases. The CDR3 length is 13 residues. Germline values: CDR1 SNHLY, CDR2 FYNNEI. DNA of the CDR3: TGTGCCAGCAGCCCCGCAGCGCAAGAGACCCAGTACTTC. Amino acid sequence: CASSPAAQETQYF.

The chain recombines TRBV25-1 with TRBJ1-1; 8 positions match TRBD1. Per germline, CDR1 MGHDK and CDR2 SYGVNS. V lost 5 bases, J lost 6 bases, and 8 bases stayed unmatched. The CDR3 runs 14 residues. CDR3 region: CASSRSGTGPEAFF. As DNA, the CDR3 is TGTGCCAGCAGTCGCAGCGGGACAGGCCCTGAAGCTTTCTTT. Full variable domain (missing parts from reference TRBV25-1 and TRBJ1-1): EADIYQTPRYLVIGTGKKITLECSQTMGHDKMYWYQQDPGMELHLIHYSYGVNSTEKGDLSSESTVSRIRTEHFPLTLESARPSHTSQYLCASSRSGTGPEAFFGQGTRLTVV.

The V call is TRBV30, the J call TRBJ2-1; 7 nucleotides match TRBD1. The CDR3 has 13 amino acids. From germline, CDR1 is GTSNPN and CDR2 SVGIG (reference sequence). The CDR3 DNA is TGTGTGCTAACAGGGGTTTCGGACAATGAGCAGTTCTTC. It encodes CVLTGVSDNEQFF. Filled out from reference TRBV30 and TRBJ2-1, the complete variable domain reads SQTIHQWPATLVQPVGSPLSLECTVEGTSNPNLYWYRQAAGRGLQLLFYSVGIGQISSEVPQNLSASRPQDRQFILSSKKLLLSDSGFYLCVLTGVSDNEQFFGPGTRLTVL.

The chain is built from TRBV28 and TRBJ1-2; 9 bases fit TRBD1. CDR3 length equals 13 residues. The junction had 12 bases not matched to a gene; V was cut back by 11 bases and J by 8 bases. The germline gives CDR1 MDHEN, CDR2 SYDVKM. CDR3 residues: CAGRGQGPAGYTF. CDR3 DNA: TGTGCCGGGAGAGGACAGGGGCCGGCGGGCTACACCTTC.

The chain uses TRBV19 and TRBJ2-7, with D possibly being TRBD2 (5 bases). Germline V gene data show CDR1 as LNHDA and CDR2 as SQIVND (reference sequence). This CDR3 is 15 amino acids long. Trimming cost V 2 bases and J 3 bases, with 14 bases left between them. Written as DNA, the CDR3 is TGTGCCAGTAGTATACTAAGCGGTGGTCGCTACGAGCAGTACTTC. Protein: CASSILSGGRYEQYF.

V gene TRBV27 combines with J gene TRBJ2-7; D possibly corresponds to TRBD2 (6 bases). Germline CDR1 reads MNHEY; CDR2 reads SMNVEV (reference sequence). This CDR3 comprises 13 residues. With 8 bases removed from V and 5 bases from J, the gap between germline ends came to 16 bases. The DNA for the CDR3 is TGTGCCAGCGGCATCGGGGGACGGAACGAGCAGTACTTC. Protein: CASGIGGRNEQYF.

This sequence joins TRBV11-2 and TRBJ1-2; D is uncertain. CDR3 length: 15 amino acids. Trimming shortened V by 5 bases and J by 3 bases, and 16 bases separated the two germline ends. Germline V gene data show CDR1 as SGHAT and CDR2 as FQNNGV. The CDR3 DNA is TGTGCCAGCAGCCCGGCAGCCGGGATCCACTATGGCTACACCTTC. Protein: CASSPAAGIHYGYTF.

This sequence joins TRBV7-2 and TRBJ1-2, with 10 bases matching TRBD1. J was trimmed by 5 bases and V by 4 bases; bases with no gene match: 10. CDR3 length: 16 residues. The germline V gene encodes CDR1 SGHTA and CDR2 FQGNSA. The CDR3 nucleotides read TGTGCCAGCAGCTCGACAGGGGGCGCAGTTTGGTATGGCTACACCTTC. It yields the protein CASSSTGGAVWYGYTF.

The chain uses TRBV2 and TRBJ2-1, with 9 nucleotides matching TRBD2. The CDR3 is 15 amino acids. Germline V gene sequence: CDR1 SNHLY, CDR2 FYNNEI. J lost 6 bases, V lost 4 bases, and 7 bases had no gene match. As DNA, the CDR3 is TGTGCCAGCAGTGGGACTAGCGCTTTAGTCAATGAGCAGTTCTTC. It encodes CASSGTSALVNEQFF.

This CDR3 reads CASSQTSGSPYEQYF. In DNA, the CDR3 is TGTGCCAGCAGCCAGACTAGCGGGAGTCCCTACGAGCAGTACTTC. This chain joins TRBV6-5 and TRBJ2-7, with 12 bases identical to TRBD2. The CDR3 totals 15 residues. The germline CDR1 and CDR2 sequences are MNHEY and SVGAGI. V gave up 6 bases and J gave up 2 bases; unmatched junction bases: 5.

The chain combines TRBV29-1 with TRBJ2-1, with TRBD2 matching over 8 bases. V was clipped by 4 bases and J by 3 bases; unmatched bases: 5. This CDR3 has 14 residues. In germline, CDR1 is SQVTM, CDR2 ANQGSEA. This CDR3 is CSVGSGSGYNEQFF. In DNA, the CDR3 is TGCAGCGTTGGAAGCGGGAGCGGCTACAATGAGCAGTTCTTC.